These T cell receptor beta chains were read from a single sample in a study of cytomegalovirus exposure and HLA in healthy donors. Only in-frame clones appear in the TCRdb table, and some are missing; sequencing was by immunoSEQ multiplex PCR. The sample has around 150,000 clones. Sequencing input: PBMCs. Source of these receptors: a woman aged 55 to 70 in good health and CMV-seronegative. The CDR3 runs from the conserved cysteine through the conserved F or W. A D gene is named only where the DNA matches it firmly.

V gene	J gene	D gene	CDR3 protein	CDR3 DNA
TRBV10-1	TRBJ2-7	TRBD1	CASSDARTGSHYEQYF	TGCGCCAGCAGTGACGCTAGGACAGGGTCCCACTACGAGCAGTACTTC
TRBV5-1	TRBJ1-6	TRBD1	CASSLDRVEPLHF	TGCGCCAGCAGCCTGGACAGGGTCGAACCCCTCCACTTT
TRBV18	TRBJ1-2	-	CASSPSLDSNYGYTF	TGTGCCAGCTCACCTAGCCTGGACAGTAACTATGGCTACACCTTC
TRBV18	TRBJ1-1	TRBD1	CASSPLGQQIKAFF	TGTGCCAGCTCACCTCTGGGACAGCAGATAAAAGCTTTCTTT
TRBV7-3	TRBJ2-3	TRBD1	CASSNRGGAATDTQYF	TGTGCCAGCAGCAACCGAGGGGGCGCGGCCACAGATACGCAGTATTTT
TRBV7-3	TRBJ1-1	-	CASSLTPGHDTEAFF	TGTGCCAGCAGCTTAACCCCGGGACACGACACTGAAGCTTTCTTT
TRBV9	TRBJ2-3	TRBD1	CASSPTPRSTGADTQYF	TGTGCCAGCAGCCCGACGCCTAGGTCTACAGGGGCAGATACGCAGTATTTT
TRBV5-1	TRBJ1-2	TRBD1	CASSPSRQGQKEGYTF	TGCGCCAGCAGCCCTTCCCGACAGGGGCAAAAGGAAGGCTACACCTTC
TRBV18	TRBJ2-4	TRBD1	CASSTTTGGAVIQYF	TGTGCCAGCTCAACAACGACAGGGGGCGCAGTCATTCAGTACTTC
TRBV5-4	TRBJ1-3	-	CASSRAISGNTIYF	TGTGCCAGCAGCCGCGCTATATCTGGAAACACCATATATTTT
TRBV11-2	TRBJ1-2	TRBD1	CASSSGTGNYGYTF	TGTGCCAGCAGCTCAGGGACAGGGAACTATGGCTACACCTTC
TRBV2	TRBJ2-3	TRBD1	CASSEAGGQGFWQYF	TGTGCCAGCAGTGAAGCCGGGGGACAGGGGTTCTGGCAGTATTTT
TRBV5-5	TRBJ2-5	-	CASSLSGTGIQETQYF	TGTGCCAGCAGCTTGAGCGGGACAGGAATCCAAGAGACCCAGTACTTC
TRBV11-2	TRBJ1-1	-	CASTQGLLGTEAFF	TGTGCCAGCACCCAGGGCTTGCTCGGTACTGAAGCTTTCTTT
TRBV4-3	TRBJ1-1	-	CASSQVPQGPEAFF	TGCGCCAGCAGCCAAGTCCCGCAGGGCCCAGAAGCTTTCTTT
TRBV27	TRBJ2-7	TRBD2	CASSLAGGLYEQYF	TGTGCCAGCAGTTTAGCGGGAGGGCTCTACGAGCAGTACTTC
TRBV7-2	TRBJ2-1	TRBD2	CASSLAGLADEQFF	TGTGCCAGCAGCTTAGCGGGACTAGCGGATGAGCAGTTCTTC
TRBV12-5	TRBJ1-5	TRBD1	CASGSQTGNQPQHF	TGTGCTAGTGGCTCTCAGACAGGGAATCAGCCCCAGCATTTT
TRBV11-3	TRBJ2-7	-	CASSFKRRTASERREQYF	TGTGCCAGCAGCTTTAAAAGACGGACGGCTAGCGAGCGGAGGGAGCAGTACTTC
TRBV29-1	TRBJ1-5	TRBD1	CSVLGQGGQPQHF	TGCAGCGTTCTCGGACAGGGAGGCCAGCCCCAGCATTTT
TRBV25-1	TRBJ1-2	-	CASSGQGLVGYTF	TGTGCCAGCAGTGGTCAGGGTCTCGTCGGCTACACCTTC
TRBV7-9	TRBJ2-1	TRBD1	CASSLGQGVYNEQFF	TGTGCCAGCAGCTTAGGACAGGGGGTTTACAATGAGCAGTTCTTC
TRBV12-5	TRBJ2-1	-	CASGLGGAHNEQFF	TGTGCTAGTGGTTTGGGCGGGGCCCACAATGAGCAGTTCTTC
TRBV29-1	TRBJ1-3	-	CSVQGGGGNTIYF	TGCAGCGTTCAAGGTGGAGGAGGAAACACCATATATTTT
TRBV21-1	TRBJ1-4	-	CASDGGQENEKLFF	TGTGCCAGCGATGGGGGACAGGAGAATGAAAAACTGTTTTTT
TRBV10-3	TRBJ2-2	TRBD2	CAISESSGGPLNTGELFF	TGTGCCATCAGTGAGTCTAGCGGGGGGCCGCTAAACACCGGGGAGCTGTTTTTT
TRBV4-2	TRBJ1-1	-	CASSQGRDTEAFF	TGTGCCAGCAGCCAAGGCAGGGATACTGAAGCTTTCTTT
TRBV19	TRBJ1-5	-	CASSIASAPWHF	TGTGCCAGTAGTATAGCCAGCGCCCCATGGCATTTT
TRBV9	TRBJ2-7	TRBD2	CASSSREGRSYEQYF	TGTGCCAGCAGCTCCAGGGAGGGACGGTCCTACGAGCAGTACTTC
TRBV20-1	TRBJ2-7	-	CSARGYYEQYF	TGCAGTGCTAGAGGTTATTACGAGCAGTACTTC
TRBV6-5	TRBJ1-3	-	CASCLEPGNTIYF	TGTGCCAGTTGTTTAGAACCGGGAAACACCATATATTTT
TRBV11-1	TRBJ2-2	TRBD1	CASVRDRANTGELFF	TGTGCCAGCGTCCGGGACAGGGCGAACACCGGGGAGCTGTTTTTT
TRBV11-1	TRBJ2-3	TRBD2	CASSFSEGSGRLADTQYF	TGTGCCAGCAGCTTCTCGGAAGGTAGCGGGAGGTTGGCAGATACGCAGTATTTT
TRBV19	TRBJ1-1	-	CASTERERNTEAFF	TGTGCCAGCACCGAACGAGAGAGGAACACTGAAGCTTTCTTT
TRBV11-1	TRBJ1-1	-	CASSLGENTEAFF	TGTGCCAGCAGCTTAGGAGAGAACACTGAAGCTTTCTTT
TRBV7-6	TRBJ2-7	TRBD1	CASSTGTEGYEQYF	TGTGCCAGCAGCACCGGGACAGAGGGCTACGAGCAGTACTTC
TRBV7-9	TRBJ2-7	-	CASSRSSDEQYF	TGTGCCAGCAGCCGTTCTTCAGACGAGCAGTACTTC
TRBV6-1	TRBJ2-7	-	CASRRRSQGSYEQYF	TGTGCCAGCAGGAGGCGGAGCCAGGGATCCTACGAGCAGTACTTC